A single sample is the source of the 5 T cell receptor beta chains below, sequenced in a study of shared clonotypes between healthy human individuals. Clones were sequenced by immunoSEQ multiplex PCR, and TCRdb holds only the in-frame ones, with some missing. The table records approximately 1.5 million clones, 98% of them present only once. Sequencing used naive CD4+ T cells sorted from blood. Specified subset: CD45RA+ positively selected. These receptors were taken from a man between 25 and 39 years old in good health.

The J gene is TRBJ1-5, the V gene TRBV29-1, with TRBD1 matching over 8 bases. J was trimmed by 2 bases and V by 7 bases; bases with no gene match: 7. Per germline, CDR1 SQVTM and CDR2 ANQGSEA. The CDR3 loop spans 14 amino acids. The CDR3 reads CSAQGGDGNQPQHF. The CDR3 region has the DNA TGCAGCGCACAGGGGGGGGACGGCAATCAGCCCCAGCATTTT.

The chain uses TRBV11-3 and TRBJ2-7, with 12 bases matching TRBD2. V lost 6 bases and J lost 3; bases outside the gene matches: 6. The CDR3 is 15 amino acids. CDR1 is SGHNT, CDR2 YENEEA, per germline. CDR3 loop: CASSSGLAGLYEQYF. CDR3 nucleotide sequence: TGTGCCAGCAGTTCGGGACTAGCGGGTCTCTACGAGCAGTACTTC.

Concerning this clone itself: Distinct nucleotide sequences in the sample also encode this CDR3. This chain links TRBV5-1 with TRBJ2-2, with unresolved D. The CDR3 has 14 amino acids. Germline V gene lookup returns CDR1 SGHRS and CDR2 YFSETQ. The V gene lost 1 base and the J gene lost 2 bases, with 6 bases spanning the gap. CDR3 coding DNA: TGCGCCAGCAGCTTGACCGGAAACACCGGGGAGCTGTTTTTT. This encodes CASSLTGNTGELFF. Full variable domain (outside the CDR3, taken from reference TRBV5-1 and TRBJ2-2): KAGVTQTPRYLIKTRGQQVTLSCSPISGHRSVSWYQQTPGQGLQFLFEYFSETQRNKGNFPGRFSGRQFSNSRSEMNVSTLELGDSALYLCASSLTGNTGELFFGEGSRLTVL.

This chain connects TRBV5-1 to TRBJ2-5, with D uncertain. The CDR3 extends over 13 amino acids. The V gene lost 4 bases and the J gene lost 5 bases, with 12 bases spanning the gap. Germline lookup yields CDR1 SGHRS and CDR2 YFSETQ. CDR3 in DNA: TGCGCCAGCAGCACGACCCAGTGGGAGACCCAGTACTTC. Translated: CASSTTQWETQYF. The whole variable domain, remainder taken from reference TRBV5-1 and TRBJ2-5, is KAGVTQTPRYLIKTRGQQVTLSCSPISGHRSVSWYQQTPGQGLQFLFEYFSETQRNKGNFPGRFSGRQFSNSRSEMNVSTLELGDSALYLCASSTTQWETQYFGPGTRLLVL.

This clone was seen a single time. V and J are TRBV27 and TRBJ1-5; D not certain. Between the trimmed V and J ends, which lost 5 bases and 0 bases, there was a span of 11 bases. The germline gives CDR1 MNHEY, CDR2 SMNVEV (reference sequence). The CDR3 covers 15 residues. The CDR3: CASSLGRNSNQPQHF. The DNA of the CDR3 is TGTGCCAGCAGTCTAGGACGGAATAGCAATCAGCCCCAGCATTTT.